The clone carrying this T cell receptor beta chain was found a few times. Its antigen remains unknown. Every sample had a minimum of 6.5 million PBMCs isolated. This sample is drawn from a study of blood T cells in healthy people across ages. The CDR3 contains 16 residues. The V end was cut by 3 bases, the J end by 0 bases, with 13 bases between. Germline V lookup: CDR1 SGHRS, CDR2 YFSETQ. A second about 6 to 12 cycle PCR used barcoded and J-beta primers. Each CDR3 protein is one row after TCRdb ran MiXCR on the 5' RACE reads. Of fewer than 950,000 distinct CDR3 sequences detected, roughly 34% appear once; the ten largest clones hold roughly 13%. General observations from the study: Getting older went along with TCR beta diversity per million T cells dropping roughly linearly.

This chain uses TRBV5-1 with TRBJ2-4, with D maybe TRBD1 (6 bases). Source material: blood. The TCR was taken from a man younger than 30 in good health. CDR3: CASSSDSFKAKNIQYF. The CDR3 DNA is TGCGCCAGCAGCTCGGACAGTTTTAAAGCCAAAAACATTCAGTACTTC.